Following are 30 T cell receptor beta chains from one sample sequenced in a study of blood T cells in healthy people across ages. Combining a sample-barcoded 5' primer with a J-beta primer mix, a second PCR ran for roughly 7 to 12 cycles. TCRdb recomputed calls from the 5' RACE reads with MiXCR, one row per CDR3 protein. Of over 1,500,000 distinct CDR3 sequences in the sample, around 50% were seen once. Sequencing used blood. These receptors were taken from a woman aged 40-49 years in good health.

The rearrangement uses TRBV7-2 and TRBJ2-1, with 12 nucleotides matching TRBD2. There are 17 residues in the CDR3. Germline values: CDR1 SGHTA, CDR2 FQGNSA. V trimming: 1 base; J trimming: 10 bases; junction bases outside the gene matches: 11. CDR3 sequence (DNA): TGTGCCAGCAGCTTAGGATCCGGGACTAGCGGGCCTCGGGAGCAGTTCTTC. It is translated as CASSLGSGTSGPREQFF.

This clonotype has ten or more counts. The chain recombines TRBV10-3 with TRBJ2-5; 9 positions match TRBD1. With V trimmed by 8 bases and J by 2 bases, 3 bases remained unmatched. Germline V gives CDR1 ENHRY, CDR2 SYGVKD. The CDR3 extends over 13 amino acids. CDR3 in amino acids: CAIGDRDQETQYF. DNA of the CDR3: TGTGCCATCGGGGACAGGGATCAAGAGACCCAGTACTTC.

This chain uses TRBV27 with TRBJ1-6; D not resolved. V was cut by 4 bases and J by 0 bases, with 13 bases left in between. The CDR3 consists of 17 residues. CDR1 is MNHEY, CDR2 SMNVEV, per germline (reference sequence). Written as DNA, the CDR3 is TGTGCCAGCAGTTCCCGACCCGGGAGCTCCTATAATTCACCCCTCCACTTT. Translation: CASSSRPGSSYNSPLHF.

This chain uses TRBV29-1 with TRBJ2-5, with 9 nucleotides matching TRBD1. The CDR3 has 14 amino acids. Germline-derived CDR1 and CDR2 are SQVTM and ANQGSEA. V lost 4 bases and J lost 11; bases outside the gene matches: 14. CDR3 nucleotides: TGCAGCGTTGCACAGGGGGCCTCCTACAATGAGCAGTACTTC. Amino acid sequence: CSVAQGASYNEQYF.

The chain couples TRBV28 to TRBJ2-3; TRBD2 agrees at 10 bases. After removal of 8 bases from V and 7 bases from J, the junction contained 12 bases not matched to a gene. The germline gives CDR1 MDHEN, CDR2 SYDVKM. CDR3 length: 15 residues. The CDR3 is CASLPSGGAVNTQYF. In nucleotides, the CDR3 is TGTGCCAGCCTTCCGAGCGGGGGGGCCGTAAATACGCAGTATTTT.

This clonotype was counted a few times. This chain links TRBV20-1 with TRBJ2-7; a possible D gene is TRBD2 (5 bases). The CDR3 has 14 amino acids. Trimming shortened V by 0 bases and J by 2 bases, and 11 bases separated the two germline ends. The V gene's germline CDR1 is DFQATT and CDR2 SNEGSKA (reference sequence). CDR3 residues: CSAREGYGTYEQYF. The CDR3 DNA reads TGCAGTGCTAGAGAAGGGTACGGGACCTACGAGCAGTACTTC.

The V call is TRBV6-2 or TRBV6-3, the J call TRBJ1-6, with 7 bases that match TRBD1. V dropped 0 bases and J dropped 0; count of bases not matched to a gene: 8. CDR3 length: 19 amino acids. Germline V lookup: CDR1 MNHEY, CDR2 SVGEGT. The CDR3 loop is CASSYSSTGASSYNSPLHF. CDR3 nucleotide sequence: TGTGCCAGCAGTTACTCCTCTACAGGGGCGAGCTCCTATAATTCACCCCTCCACTTT.

The chain recombines TRBV13 with TRBJ2-5; D not certain. The germline V gene encodes CDR1 PRHDT and CDR2 FYEKMQ (reference sequence). V lost 8 bases and J 5 bases, leaving 15 bases between the germline ends. The CDR3 is 13 amino acids. As DNA, the CDR3 is TGTGCCAGCGGAATGAACCCTATCGAGACCCAGTACTTC. Amino acid sequence: CASGMNPIETQYF. Looking up the rest from reference TRBV13 and TRBJ2-5 gives the full variable domain: AAGVIQSPRHLIKEKRETATLKCYPIPRHDTVYWYQQGPGQDPQFLISFYEKMQSDKGSIPDRFSAQQFSDYHSELNMSSLELGDSALYFCASGMNPIETQYFGPGTRLLVL.

This clonotype has just a few counts. V gene TRBV7-2 combines with J gene TRBJ2-7; 8 bases fit TRBD1. The junction had 6 bases not matched to a gene; V was cut back by 4 bases and J by 4 bases. CDR3 size: 14 residues. Germline CDR1 is SGHTA and CDR2 is FQGNSA. The CDR3, as DNA: TGTGCCAGCAGCTCAGACAGGGGTGGGTACGAGCAGTACTTC. This codes for CASSSDRGGYEQYF. Full variable domain (remainder filled in from reference TRBV7-2 and TRBJ2-7): GAGVSQSPSNKVTEKGKDVELRCDPISGHTALYWYRQSLGQGLEFLIYFQGNSAPDKSGLPSDRFSAERTGGSVSTLTIQRTQQEDSAVYLCASSSDRGGYEQYFGPGTRLTVT.

V usage is TRBV4-3 and J usage is TRBJ1-2; D remains ambiguous. Trimming cost V 1 base and J 6 bases, with 12 bases left between them. Germline V lookup: CDR1 LGHNA, CDR2 YSLEER. CDR3 length: 14 amino acids. The chain's CDR3 is CASSQVLGSHGYTF. The CDR3 bases are TGCGCCAGCAGCCAAGTGCTGGGAAGTCATGGCTACACCTTC.

This clonotype was counted a single time. The V and J genes are TRBV6-2 or TRBV6-3 and TRBJ2-7; perhaps TRBD2 as D (5 bases). The germline V gene has CDR1 MNHEY and CDR2 SVGEGT. V lost 6 bases and J 0 bases, leaving 9 bases between the germline ends. This CDR3 contains 13 residues. CDR3 bases: TGTGCCAGCAGAATAGGACTCTCCTACGAGCAGTACTTC. It yields the protein CASRIGLSYEQYF.

The V call is TRBV5-1, the J call TRBJ1-2; no clear D. Trimming took 4 bases from V and 4 from J, leaving 17 bases between them. Germline assignment: CDR1 SGHRS and CDR2 YFSETQ. The CDR3 has 15 residues. The CDR3 DNA is TGCGCCAGCAGCCCCCCTGACTCGTCGCCCTATGGCTACACCTTC. Translating it yields CASSPPDSSPYGYTF.

This clonotype turned up a few times. The chain joins TRBV6-5 to TRBJ2-7, with D possibly TRBD2 on 7 matching bases. Trimming shortened V by 0 bases and J by 5 bases, and 20 bases separated the two germline ends. Germline V lookup: CDR1 MNHEY, CDR2 SVGAGI. This CDR3 has 17 residues. The CDR3 protein is CASSYSQAGALKDEQYF. For the CDR3, the DNA is TGTGCCAGCAGTTACTCGCAGGCGGGGGCCCTCAAGGACGAGCAGTACTTC.

J is TRBJ2-7 and V is TRBV20-1; tentative D call: TRBD2 (7 bases). Germline V gene data show CDR1 as DFQATT and CDR2 as SNEGSKA (reference sequence). The CDR3 is 14 amino acids. Trimming shortened V by 6 bases and J by 3 bases, and 18 bases separated the two germline ends. Written as DNA, the CDR3 is TGCAGTGCCAGCCGGGGGGCAGGAAACTACGAGCAGTACTTC. Protein sequence: CSASRGAGNYEQYF.

The sample holds a few counts of this clonotype. The J gene is TRBJ2-3, the V gene TRBV6-2 or TRBV6-3; the D gene is possibly TRBD1 (5 bases). Between the trimmed V and J ends, which lost 7 bases and 6 bases, there was a span of 17 bases. The germline gives CDR1 MNHEY, CDR2 SVGEGT. The CDR3 runs 14 residues. CDR3 protein: CASTPNPGRDTQYF. The CDR3 DNA follows: TGTGCCAGCACCCCAAACCCAGGGCGCGATACGCAGTATTTT.

With regard to this clonotype: Compared with germline, one end of the junction differs, possibly owing to a read error. The chain links TRBV14 to TRBJ2-5; TRBD1 matches 7 bases. The J call is doubtful: the DNA matches TRBJ2-7 better. Germline V CDR1 and CDR2: SGHDN, FVKESK. The length of the CDR3 is 14 residues. CDR3 amino acids: CASSKDRVRDEQYF. The CDR3 region has the DNA TGTGCCAGCAGCAAAGACAGGGTCCGGGACGAGCAGTACTTC.

Details on this clonotype: At one end the junction does not follow the germline gene, possibly because of a read error. This chain connects TRBV3-1 to TRBJ2-4, with a weak D call TRBD1 (6 bases). TRBJ2-7 explains the end of the DNA better; the J call may be wrong. The CDR3 has 14 residues. CDR1 and CDR2 (germline): LGHDT, YNNKEL (reference sequence). The CDR3 DNA reads TGTGCCAGCAAACGAAGACAGGATTCCTTCGAGCAGTACTTC. Protein sequence: CASKRRQDSFEQYF.

The rearrangement uses TRBV20-1 and TRBJ2-2; 10 positions match TRBD2. The J segment lost 3 bases and the V segment lost 5 bases, leaving 6 bases of the junction unmatched. The CDR3 contains 15 residues. Per the germline V gene, CDR1 is DFQATT and CDR2 is SNEGSKA (reference sequence). The CDR3 DNA reads as TGCAGTGCTTCCGTAGCGGGGGGACACACCGGGGAGCTGTTTTTT. This codes for CSASVAGGHTGELFF.

This clonotype was counted a few times. The chain recombines TRBV6-5 with TRBJ2-4; tentative D call: TRBD1 (7 bases). The J call may be wrong; the DNA end is better matched by TRBJ2-7. CDR1 and CDR2 (germline): MNHEY, SVGAGI. The CDR3 consists of 15 residues. This CDR3 reads CASSLLGTAGDEQYF. CDR3 sequence (DNA): TGTGCCAGCAGTCTTTTAGGGACAGCGGGCGACGAGCAGTACTTC.

In the case of this clonotype: One end of the junction is discordant with germline, which a read error may explain. This chain connects TRBV3-1 to TRBJ2-7; 7 bases line up with TRBD2. In germline, CDR1 is LGHDT, CDR2 YNNKEL (reference sequence). The CDR3 covers 15 residues. This CDR3 is CAGSQDRVRGNEQYF. DNA for the CDR3: TGTGCCGGCAGCCAAGACAGAGTGCGGGGGAACGAGCAGTACTTC.

This clonotype appeared a few times. The chain is built from TRBV7-2 and TRBJ2-5, with D unclear. Germline V lookup: CDR1 SGHTA, CDR2 FQGNSA. The CDR3 length is 13 residues. The V end lost 8 bases, the J end lost 3 bases, and 13 bases lay between the germline ends. Written as DNA, the CDR3 is TGTGCCAGCGGAAACGGGCTAAAAGAGACCCAGTACTTC. Residues: CASGNGLKETQYF.

The chain combines TRBV7-2 with TRBJ2-7; D unresolved. Trimming removed 4 bases from V and 0 bases from J, with 10 bases in between. Germline V gene data show CDR1 as SGHTA and CDR2 as FQGNSA. This CDR3 spans 14 amino acids. The CDR3 nucleotides read TGTGCCAGCAGCTCATACCTTATCTCCTACGAGCAGTACTTC. Protein: CASSSYLISYEQYF.

This chain uses TRBV6-1 with TRBJ1-1; D may be TRBD1 (5 bases). The V end lost 7 bases, the J end lost 1 base, and 10 bases lay between the germline ends. CDR3 size: 13 residues. Germline-derived CDR1 and CDR2 are MNHNS and SASEGT. The CDR3, as DNA: TGTGCCAGCACGGGCAGGGAGAACACTGAAGCTTTCTTT. Translating gives CASTGRENTEAFF.

The V call is TRBV21-1, the J call TRBJ2-7; the table's D call of TRBD1 was not tested on the DNA. TRBV21-1 is a pseudogene locus. This CDR3 spans 14 amino acids. The CDR3 DNA reads as TGTGCCAGCAGCAAAGAGAAGACAGCTTACGAGCAGTACTTC. As protein: CASSKEKTAYEQYF.

The chain employs TRBV2 and TRBJ2-3, with 11 bases lining up with TRBD2. Looked up from germline, CDR1 is SNHLY and CDR2 is FYNNEI. The CDR3 contains 17 residues. Trimming at V came to 8 bases and at J to 0 bases, leaving 10 bases not matched to a gene. The CDR3, as DNA: TGTGCCAGCTATTTGAGGACTAGCGGGTTTAGCACAGATACGCAGTATTTT. Translating it yields CASYLRTSGFSTDTQYF.

The chain carries TRBV9 and TRBJ1-2; D gene ambiguous. The CDR3 has 12 amino acids. V lost 4 bases, J lost 6 bases, and 10 bases lay in between. The germline V gene encodes CDR1 SGDLS and CDR2 YYNGEE. CDR3 nucleotide sequence: TGTGCCAGCAGCCGTTCGGTGGATGGCTACACCTTC. Protein sequence: CASSRSVDGYTF.

The rearrangement links TRBV20-1 to TRBJ2-1; perhaps TRBD2 as D (5 bases). TRBJ2-7 explains the end of the DNA better; the J call may be wrong. The CDR3 has 14 residues. Germline V lookup: CDR1 DFQATT, CDR2 SNEGSKA (reference sequence). The DNA of the CDR3 is TGCAGTGCTAGAGATCACCGGGGTAGCAATGAGCAGTACTTC. Translated, it gives CSARDHRGSNEQYF.

The V gene is TRBV5-1, the J gene TRBJ2-1; 9 nucleotides line up with TRBD2. The CDR3 loop spans 16 amino acids. CDR1 is SGHRS and CDR2 is YFSETQ in the germline V gene. With 0 bases clipped from V and 3 bases from J, the junction kept 4 bases outside the gene matches. The CDR3 here is CASSLVAGGYYNEQFF. The DNA for the CDR3 is TGCGCCAGCAGCTTGGTGGCGGGGGGGTACTACAATGAGCAGTTCTTC. Full variable domain (missing parts from reference TRBV5-1 and TRBJ2-1): KAGVTQTPRYLIKTRGQQVTLSCSPISGHRSVSWYQQTPGQGLQFLFEYFSETQRNKGNFPGRFSGRQFSNSRSEMNVSTLELGDSALYLCASSLVAGGYYNEQFFGPGTRLTVL.

This sequence joins TRBV5-1 and TRBJ2-1; D uncertain. V was shortened by 7 bases and J by 8 bases, with 10 bases between the two germline ends. The CDR3 covers 11 residues. CDR1 is SGHRS and CDR2 is YFSETQ in the germline V gene. The CDR3 DNA reads as TGCGCCAGCCCTTATACCGATGAGCAGTTCTTC. Residues: CASPYTDEQFF.

The V call is TRBV6-5, the J call TRBJ2-3; D is perhaps TRBD1 (5 bases). The CDR3 consists of 13 residues. V dropped 6 bases and J dropped 2 bases, with 9 bases sitting between them. From germline, CDR1 is MNHEY and CDR2 SVGAGI. In DNA form, the CDR3 reads TGTGCCAGCAGGACAGCGAACACAGATACGCAGTATTTT. Encoded protein: CASRTANTDTQYF.